Listed here are 31 T cell receptor beta chains from one sample, sequenced in a study of blood T cells in healthy people across ages. A second PCR of roughly 7 to 11 cycles used a sample-barcoded 5' primer and a J-beta primer mix. TCRdb passed the 5' RACE reads through MiXCR, listing each CDR3 protein once. The sample shows nearly 800,000 distinct CDR3 sequences, 25% of them seen only once. The same data also went into a second study, on T cells of mothers and their children.

Sequencing was performed on blood. The receptors shown here come from a boy aged 5-17 years in good health.

This clonotype was seen only a few times. V usage is TRBV7-6 and J usage is TRBJ2-5, with TRBD2 matching over 10 bases. The CDR3 spans 16 residues. Germline loops: CDR1 SGHVS, CDR2 FNYEAQ. The trim removed 1 base at V and 4 bases at J, leaving 6 bases unmatched. The CDR3 loop is CASSLGSGGAGETQYF. DNA of the CDR3: TGTGCCAGCAGCTTAGGAAGCGGGGGGGCAGGAGAGACCCAGTACTTC.

A few counts support this clonotype. V and J are TRBV27 and TRBJ1-4, with TRBD1 identical over 8 bases. Germline CDR1 and CDR2: MNHEY and SMNVEV (reference sequence). The length of the CDR3 is 17 residues. Germline trimming cut 2 bases from V and 0 bases from J; bases unmatched to any gene: 5. The chain's CDR3 is CASSLRQGWATNEKLFF. In DNA, the CDR3 is TGTGCCAGCAGTTTAAGACAGGGGTGGGCAACTAATGAAAAACTGTTTTTT.

This clonotype has more than one count but fewer than ten. The rearrangement uses TRBV21-1 and TRBJ2-1; the table's TRBD1 call for D was not verified on the DNA. TRBV21-1 represents a pseudogene. The CDR3 is 14 residues long. CDR3 loop: CASSNLGAAREQFF. The CDR3 DNA follows: TGTGCCAGCAGCAATCTGGGGGCCGCCCGTGAGCAGTTCTTC.

This clonotype was counted a single time. It is unclear where the CDR3 begins or ends on the DNA, so no DNA is shown, and the CDR3 is as TCRdb lists it. The V call is TRBV7-9, the J call TRBJ2-5; the D segment call TRBD1 is taken from the table without a DNA check. Looked up from germline, CDR1 is SEHNR and CDR2 is FQNEAQ (reference sequence). From its first to its last residue, the CDR3 has 15 amino acids. CDR3 in amino acids: CASSLVGQGSETQHF.

The chain uses TRBV7-9 and TRBJ2-5, with TRBD2 matching 8 bases. The V and J ends lost 4 bases and 0 bases, in that order; junction bases with no gene match: 10. This CDR3 spans 17 amino acids. CDR1 is SEHNR and CDR2 is FQNEAQ in the germline V gene (reference sequence). This CDR3 is CASSSVSGLEYQETQYF. The CDR3 DNA sequence: TGTGCCAGCAGCTCCGTATCGGGACTAGAGTACCAAGAGACCCAGTACTTC.

DNA for the CDR3: TGTGCCAGCAGCTTAGCCGCAGGGGGTATATACGAGCAGTACTTC. It translates to CASSLAAGGIYEQYF. The rearrangement joins TRBV13 to TRBJ2-7; 7 nucleotides align to TRBD1. The J segment lost 4 bases and the V segment lost 1 base, leaving 7 bases of the junction unmatched. The germline gives CDR1 PRHDT, CDR2 FYEKMQ (reference sequence). The CDR3 consists of 15 residues.

The table lists this clonotype with many counts. The rearrangement uses TRBV18 and TRBJ2-1; perhaps TRBD2 as D (5 bases). The germline V gene has CDR1 KGHSH and CDR2 LQKENI. This CDR3 has 15 residues. The V gene lost 3 bases and the J gene lost 3 bases, with 12 bases spanning the gap. This chain's CDR3 is CASSPGNSNYNEQFF. The CDR3 bases are TGTGCCAGCTCACCCGGGAATTCGAACTACAATGAGCAGTTCTTC.

The table lists this clonotype with a few counts. This sequence joins TRBV6-6 and TRBJ2-7, with D maybe TRBD1 (5 bases). This CDR3 spans 14 amino acids. V gave up 4 bases and J gave up 3 bases, with 13 bases separating them. The V gene's germline CDR1 is MNHNY and CDR2 SVGAGI (reference sequence). CDR3 region: CASSSPDSFYEQYF. The CDR3, as DNA: TGTGCCAGCAGTTCCCCTGACAGCTTCTACGAGCAGTACTTC.

V is TRBV29-1 and J is TRBJ1-2; D possibly corresponds to TRBD1 (5 bases). V was clipped by 0 bases and J by 4 bases, with 15 bases between them. Germline V gene data show CDR1 as SQVTM and CDR2 as ANQGSEA. The CDR3 sequence is 15 residues long. The CDR3 region is CSVEDFGQGAYGYTF. The CDR3 DNA follows: TGCAGCGTTGAAGATTTCGGGCAGGGAGCCTATGGCTACACCTTC.

The J gene is TRBJ2-1, the V gene TRBV28, with 8 nucleotides matching TRBD2. Germline CDR1 MDHEN, CDR2 SYDVKM. The CDR3 is 18 amino acids. V trimming: 5 bases; J trimming: 8 bases; junction bases outside the gene matches: 20. In DNA, the CDR3 is TGTGCCAGCAGTCCCCGACCCAGCGGGAGCCCCCCTGGGGATGAGCAGTTCTTC. Translated, it gives CASSPRPSGSPPGDEQFF.

V gene TRBV2 combines with J gene TRBJ1-2; D is ambiguous. Germline values: CDR1 SNHLY, CDR2 FYNNEI. V was cut by 9 bases and J by 0 bases, with 11 bases left in between. This CDR3 contains 13 residues. CDR3 sequence (DNA): TGTGCCAGGCAGGCAGCGTCTAACTATGGCTACACCTTC. It translates to CARQAASNYGYTF.

This clonotype was counted only a few times. The chain couples TRBV7-8 to TRBJ2-1; D gene unclear. The DNA end is more similar to TRBJ2-5, so the J call may be wrong. The germline V gene has CDR1 SGHVS and CDR2 FQNEAQ. The CDR3 loop spans 17 amino acids. This CDR3 reads CASSLDKYFRIGETQYF. CDR3 coding DNA: TGTGCCAGCAGCTTAGATAAGTATTTCAGGATAGGGGAGACCCAGTACTTC.

This clonotype was seen only a few times. This rearrangement joins TRBV3-1 to TRBJ2-1, with D possibly being TRBD1 (6 bases). V lost 6 bases to trimming and J lost 3 bases, with 9 bases between them. The CDR3 has 13 residues. Looked up from germline, CDR1 is LGHDT and CDR2 is YNNKEL (reference sequence). The CDR3 protein is CASRDSHYNEQFF. The CDR3 nucleotides are TGTGCCAGCAGGGACAGCCACTACAATGAGCAGTTCTTC.

Only a few counts were recorded for this clonotype. The chain carries TRBV29-1 and TRBJ2-1, with 7 bases fitting TRBD2. Germline trimming cut 5 bases from V and 8 bases from J; bases unmatched to any gene: 3. This CDR3 has 11 residues. Germline CDR1 reads SQVTM; CDR2 reads ANQGSEA. Written as DNA, the CDR3 is TGCAGCGTTAACGGACTAGATGAGCAGTTCTTC. It specifies CSVNGLDEQFF.

The chain carries TRBV19 and TRBJ2-3, with D tentatively TRBD2 (6 bases). The CDR3 length is 14 residues. V shed 7 bases and J shed 3 bases, with 14 bases lying between them. Germline V gene data show CDR1 as LNHDA and CDR2 as SQIVND (reference sequence). The CDR3 DNA reads as TGTGCCAGTACCGCGGGAATAAAGACAGATACGCAGTATTTT. This gives the protein CASTAGIKTDTQYF.

The chain links TRBV7-2 to TRBJ1-4, with D unresolved. The CDR3 contains 15 residues. Germline V gives CDR1 SGHTA, CDR2 FQGNSA. Trimming shortened V by 6 bases and J by 7 bases, and 18 bases separated the two germline ends. The DNA of the CDR3 is TGTGCCAGCAGATCGGCCGCAGCTACGGGTGAAAAACTGTTTTTT. This translates into CASRSAAATGEKLFF. Full variable domain (remainder filled in from reference TRBV7-2 and TRBJ1-4): GAGVSQSPSNKVTEKGKDVELRCDPISGHTALYWYRQSLGQGLEFLIYFQGNSAPDKSGLPSDRFSAERTGGSVSTLTIQRTQQEDSAVYLCASRSAAATGEKLFFGSGTQLSVL.

This chain links TRBV29-1 with TRBJ2-7; 8 nucleotides align to TRBD1. Germline assignment: CDR1 SQVTM and CDR2 ANQGSEA. With V trimmed by 6 bases and J by 2 bases, 9 bases remained unmatched. This CDR3 region has 14 residues. This chain's CDR3 is CSVPGTGETYEQYF. CDR3 coding DNA: TGCAGCGTCCCTGGGACAGGCGAGACCTACGAGCAGTACTTC.

This clonotype was found a few times. V usage is TRBV7-2 and J usage is TRBJ2-1; 7 nucleotides line up with TRBD2. Unmatched junction bases numbered 3, after V lost 2 bases and J lost 5 bases. This CDR3 has 14 residues. Germline CDR1 and CDR2: SGHTA and FQGNSA. The CDR3 sequence: CASSLWRGNNEQFF. The CDR3 nucleotides are TGTGCCAGCAGCTTATGGCGGGGGAACAATGAGCAGTTCTTC.

The chain combines TRBV20-1 with TRBJ2-1; D is uncertain. Germline CDR1 is DFQATT and CDR2 is SNEGSKA (reference sequence). The CDR3 is 12 residues long. V was trimmed by 5 bases and J by 4 bases, leaving 9 bases between them. CDR3 DNA: TGCAGTGCTGAAGCTCAATACAATGAGCAGTTCTTC. It encodes CSAEAQYNEQFF.

This clonotype has a handful of counts. The chain has TRBV5-6 and TRBJ2-5, with D possibly matching TRBD2 (6 bases). The J call is in doubt because the DNA end fits TRBJ2-7 better. Germline V CDR1 and CDR2: SGHDT, YYEEEE. The CDR3 length is 13 residues. The CDR3 region has the DNA TGTGCCAGCAGCTCGGGACTCCCGTACGAGCAGTACTTC. Its protein is CASSSGLPYEQYF.

In its sample, this clonotype was seen many times. The chain couples TRBV5-1 to TRBJ1-1; D remains ambiguous. Germline V gene data show CDR1 as SGHRS and CDR2 as YFSETQ. The CDR3 runs 15 residues. V was trimmed by 4 bases and J by 4 bases, leaving 17 bases between them. The CDR3 reads CASSPTGSGSTEAFF. The CDR3 DNA follows: TGCGCCAGCAGCCCCACCGGGTCGGGGAGCACTGAAGCTTTCTTT.

This clonotype turned up a few times. The chain is built from TRBV29-1 and TRBJ2-1; TRBD2 matches at 8 bases. CDR3 length: 15 amino acids. The ends lost 6 bases at V and 0 bases at J; junction bases unmatched: 7. CDR1 is SQVTM and CDR2 is ANQGSEA in the germline V gene. The CDR3 DNA reads TGCAGCGTCCGAGGGCTAGCGGGCTCCTACAATGAGCAGTTCTTC. Translated: CSVRGLAGSYNEQFF.

The CDR3 here is CASSPQNLERASEKLFF. CDR3 in DNA: TGTGCCAGCTCACCACAAAACCTAGAGCGAGCTAGTGAAAAACTGTTTTTT. The chain uses TRBV18 and TRBJ1-4, with D uncertain. In germline, CDR1 is KGHSH, CDR2 LQKENI. V shed 1 base and J shed 7 bases, with 19 bases lying between them. The CDR3 is 17 amino acids.

This chain uses TRBV5-1 with TRBJ2-5; D remains unclear. Trimming cost V 4 bases and J 6 bases, with 19 bases left between them. The CDR3 has 15 residues. The germline V gene has CDR1 SGHRS and CDR2 YFSETQ. CDR3 residues: CASSLLRRPRKTQYF. CDR3 sequence (DNA): TGCGCCAGCAGCCTGCTGAGACGACCGCGAAAGACCCAGTACTTC.

The chain has TRBV6-5 and TRBJ2-3; TRBD2 matches at 7 bases. Trimming at V came to 8 bases and at J to 5 bases, leaving 7 bases not matched to a gene. Germline V gene lookup returns CDR1 MNHEY and CDR2 SVGAGI. The CDR3 has 13 amino acids. CDR3 residues: CASCDGEGDTQYF. In DNA form, the CDR3 reads TGTGCCAGCTGTGACGGGGAGGGAGATACGCAGTATTTT.

This chain joins TRBV20-1 and TRBJ2-3; D unclear. CDR1 and CDR2 (germline): DFQATT, SNEGSKA (reference sequence). This CDR3 comprises 14 residues. Trimming cost V 3 bases and J 4 bases, with 14 bases left between them. CDR3 loop: CSARIPGAPDTQYF. CDR3 DNA sequence: TGCAGTGCTAGGATTCCCGGAGCCCCAGATACGCAGTATTTT.

This rearrangement joins TRBV28 to TRBJ2-5; tentatively, D is TRBD1 or TRBD2 (6 bases each). The DNA end favors TRBJ2-1, so the J call may be wrong. Germline CDR1 and CDR2: MDHEN and SYDVKM. The CDR3 length is 14 residues. CDR3 sequence (DNA): TGTGCCAGCAGCTTTGGGGGGCAGATCGATGAGCAGTTCTTC. Translation: CASSFGGQIDEQFF.

This clonotype was counted a few times. The chain joins TRBV5-1 to TRBJ2-5; TRBD1 agrees at 9 bases. The J call is uncertain, as TRBJ2-7 better fits the DNA end. Germline V gene data show CDR1 as SGHRS and CDR2 as YFSETQ. The CDR3 is made up of 15 amino acids. The CDR3 region is CASSEMGQGQYEQYF. CDR3 nucleotides: TGCGCCAGCAGTGAGATGGGACAGGGTCAGTACGAGCAGTACTTC.

This clonotype was seen a few times. The chain combines TRBV30 with TRBJ2-7, with D uncertain. V shed 8 bases and J shed 6 bases, with 14 bases lying between them. The CDR3 loop spans 11 amino acids. Germline-derived CDR1 and CDR2 are GTSNPN and SVGIG (reference sequence). In DNA form, the CDR3 reads TGTGCCGCACACAGTATGGGCGAGCAGTACTTC. Its translation is CAAHSMGEQYF.

This clonotype was seen a few times. The rearrangement uses TRBV29-1 and TRBJ1-1, with 7 bases aligning to TRBD1. V dropped 7 bases and J dropped 1; count of bases not matched to a gene: 6. Germline CDR1 and CDR2: SQVTM and ANQGSEA. The CDR3 length is 13 residues. The CDR3 is CSAAGGSNTEAFF. In nucleotides, the CDR3 is TGCAGCGCAGCAGGGGGTTCGAACACTGAAGCTTTCTTT. Looking up the rest from reference TRBV29-1 and TRBJ1-1 gives the full variable domain: SAVISQKPSRDICQRGTSLTIQCQVDSQVTMMFWYRQQPGQSLTLIATANQGSEATYESGFVIDKFPISRPNLTFSTLTVSNMSPEDSSIYLCSAAGGSNTEAFFGQGTRLTVV.

This clonotype showed up many times. The chain recombines TRBV7-3 with TRBJ2-5; D is perhaps TRBD1 or TRBD2 (5 bases each). The CDR3 covers 17 residues. Germline V CDR1 and CDR2: SGHTA, FQGTGA. The germline V and J ends were trimmed by 1 base and 5 bases, with 20 bases remaining between them. Written as DNA, the CDR3 is TGTGCCAGCAGCTTAAACGGTCCGAGGGGTAGGGAGGAGACCCAGTACTTC. Amino acids: CASSLNGPRGREETQYF.